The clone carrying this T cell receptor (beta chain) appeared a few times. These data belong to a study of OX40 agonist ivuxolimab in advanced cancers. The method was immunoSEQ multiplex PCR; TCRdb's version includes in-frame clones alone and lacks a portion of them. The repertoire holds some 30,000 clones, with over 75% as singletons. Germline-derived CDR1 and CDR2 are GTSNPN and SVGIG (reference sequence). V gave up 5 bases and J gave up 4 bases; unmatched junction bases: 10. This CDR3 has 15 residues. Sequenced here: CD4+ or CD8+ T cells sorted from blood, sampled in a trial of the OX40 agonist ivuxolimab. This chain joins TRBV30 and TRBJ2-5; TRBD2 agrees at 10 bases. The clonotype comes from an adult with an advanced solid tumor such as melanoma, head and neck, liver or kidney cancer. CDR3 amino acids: CAWARGLAGAETQYF. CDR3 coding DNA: TGTGCCTGGGCCCGTGGGCTAGCGGGAGCAGAGACCCAGTACTTC.